The 11 T cell receptor beta chains below all came from one sample that was sequenced in a study of cytomegalovirus exposure and HLA in healthy donors. Sequencing was performed with immunoSEQ multiplex PCR; in TCRdb, only in-frame clones are kept and a portion is missing. The top ten clones hold 0.8% to 0.85% of a sample with more than 300,000 clones, 86% of them seen once. Source material: PBMCs. The source of these receptors is a young woman in good health and CMV-seronegative.

In this sample, this clone turned up a few times. V is TRBV30 and J is TRBJ1-4, with D tentatively TRBD1 (6 bases). The CDR3 contains 17 residues. In germline, CDR1 is GTSNPN, CDR2 SVGIG (reference sequence). The V end lost 3 bases, the J end lost 7 bases, and 24 bases lay between the germline ends. For the CDR3, the DNA is TGTGCCTGGAGAGTATTAGGTCGAACAGGGTCTGGTGAAAAACTGTTTTTT. Its translation is CAWRVLGRTGSGEKLFF.

This rearrangement joins TRBV25-1 to TRBJ2-2, with D perhaps TRBD1 (5 bases). The germline V and J ends were trimmed by 3 bases and 5 bases, with 13 bases remaining between them. Per germline, CDR1 MGHDK and CDR2 SYGVNS. The CDR3 is 15 amino acids. The CDR3 DNA follows: TGTGCCAGCAGTGAGGGTGCCAGGGAAACCGGGGAGCTGTTTTTT. Its translation is CASSEGARETGELFF.

This clone has just a few counts. This chain links TRBV29-1 with TRBJ1-2, with TRBD1 identical over 10 bases. The CDR3 consists of 14 residues. Unmatched junction bases numbered 6, after V lost 4 bases and J lost 4 bases. Germline-derived CDR1 and CDR2 are SQVTM and ANQGSEA. This CDR3 reads CSVATRTGGYGYTF. CDR3 nucleotide sequence: TGCAGCGTTGCGACCCGGACAGGGGGCTATGGCTACACCTTC. Supplemented by reference TRBV29-1 and TRBJ1-2, the full variable domain reads SAVISQKPSRDICQRGTSLTIQCQVDSQVTMMFWYRQQPGQSLTLIATANQGSEATYESGFVIDKFPISRPNLTFSTLTVSNMSPEDSSIYLCSVATRTGGYGYTFGSGTRLTVV.

The genes are TRBV7-9 and TRBJ2-7; D perhaps matches TRBD1 (5 bases). V dropped 1 base and J dropped 2 bases, with 12 bases sitting between them. This CDR3 is 15 amino acids long. CDR1 and CDR2 from the germline V gene are SEHNR and FQNEAQ (reference sequence). CDR3 loop: CASSLEGSPTYEQYF. As DNA, the CDR3 is TGTGCCAGCAGCTTAGAGGGGTCCCCCACCTACGAGCAGTACTTC.

The rearrangement joins TRBV18 to TRBJ1-1; D gene ambiguous. Germline V lookup: CDR1 KGHSH, CDR2 LQKENI. V was cut by 3 bases and J by 1 base, with 9 bases left in between. The CDR3 extends over 14 amino acids. The chain's CDR3 is CASSPLTANTEAFF. The CDR3 DNA reads TGTGCCAGCTCACCTCTAACAGCGAACACTGAAGCTTTCTTT.

This chain links TRBV19 with TRBJ2-2; 9 bases map to TRBD2. The CDR3 spans 16 residues. Germline V lookup: CDR1 LNHDA, CDR2 SQIVND (reference sequence). Trimming cost V 5 bases and J 6 bases; bases outside gene matches: 10. The CDR3 sequence is CASSDGGSGRSGELFF. DNA for the CDR3: TGTGCCAGTAGTGATGGGGGTAGCGGGAGATCCGGGGAGCTGTTTTTT.

The count of this clone is one. This sequence joins TRBV7-8 and TRBJ2-7, with D maybe TRBD1 (5 bases). Germline V lookup: CDR1 SGHVS, CDR2 FQNEAQ. Between the trimmed V and J ends, which lost 10 bases and 1 base, there was a span of 14 bases. This CDR3 has 13 residues. The CDR3 sequence: CATSIQESYEQYF. The CDR3 bases are TGTGCCACCTCAATACAGGAGTCCTACGAGCAGTACTTC.

This chain's CDR3 is CASSFRDRSYNEQFF. CDR3 in DNA: TGTGCCAGCAGCTTCAGGGACAGGAGCTACAATGAGCAGTTCTTC. The chain links TRBV5-4 to TRBJ2-1; TRBD1 aligns across 8 bases. Germline CDR1 is SGHNT and CDR2 is YYREEE (reference sequence). The CDR3 is 15 amino acids. Germline trimming cut 2 bases from V and 3 bases from J; bases unmatched to any gene: 4.

Concerning this clone: The same CDR3 also results from other DNA sequences found in this sample. J is TRBJ1-4 and V is TRBV9; 8 nucleotides agree with TRBD1. V gave up 0 bases and J gave up 6 bases; unmatched junction bases: 7. Germline CDR1 is SGDLS and CDR2 is YYNGEE. The CDR3 is 16 residues long. The CDR3 DNA sequence: TGTGCCAGCAGCGTAGCTCCTGGACAGGGAGATGAAAAACTGTTTTTT. As protein: CASSVAPGQGDEKLFF. Based on the CDR3 plus reference TRBV9 and TRBJ1-4, the full variable domain is DSGVTQTPKHLITATGQRVTLRCSPRSGDLSVYWYQQSLDQGLQFLIQYYNGEERAKGNILERFSAQQFPDLHSELNLSSLELGDSALYFCASSVAPGQGDEKLFFGSGTQLSVL.

This chain links TRBV7-6 with TRBJ2-1; TRBD2 matches 9 bases. The CDR3 contains 16 residues. Germline loops: CDR1 SGHVS, CDR2 FNYEAQ. Trimming removed 0 bases from V and 3 bases from J; junction bases left unmatched: 3. The CDR3, as DNA: TGTGCCAGCAGCTTAGCGCGGGGGGGAGGCTACAATGAGCAGTTCTTC. Translating it yields CASSLARGGGYNEQFF.

The chain combines TRBV5-1 with TRBJ2-1, with D tentatively TRBD2 (6 bases). Per the germline V gene, CDR1 is SGHRS and CDR2 is YFSETQ. V lost 3 bases and J lost 10, with 11 bases in between. The CDR3 runs 12 residues. CDR3 in amino acids: CASSSPGGEQFF. The CDR3 region has the DNA TGCGCCAGCAGCTCCCCTGGAGGGGAGCAGTTCTTC. Filled out from reference TRBV5-1 and TRBJ2-1, the complete variable domain reads KAGVTQTPRYLIKTRGQQVTLSCSPISGHRSVSWYQQTPGQGLQFLFEYFSETQRNKGNFPGRFSGRQFSNSRSEMNVSTLELGDSALYLCASSSPGGEQFFGPGTRLTVL.